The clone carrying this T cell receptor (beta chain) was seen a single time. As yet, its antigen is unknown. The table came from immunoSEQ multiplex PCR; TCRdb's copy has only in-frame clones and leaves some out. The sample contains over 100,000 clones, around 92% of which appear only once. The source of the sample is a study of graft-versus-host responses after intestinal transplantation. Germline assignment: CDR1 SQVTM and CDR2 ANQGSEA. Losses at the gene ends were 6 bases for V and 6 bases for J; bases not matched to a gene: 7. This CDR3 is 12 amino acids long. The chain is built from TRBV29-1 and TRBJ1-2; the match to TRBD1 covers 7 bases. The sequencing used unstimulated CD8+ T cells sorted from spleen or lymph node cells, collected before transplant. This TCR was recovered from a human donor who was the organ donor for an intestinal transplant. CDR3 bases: TGCAGCGTGGTACAGGGGACCAATGGCTACACCTTC. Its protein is CSVVQGTNGYTF.